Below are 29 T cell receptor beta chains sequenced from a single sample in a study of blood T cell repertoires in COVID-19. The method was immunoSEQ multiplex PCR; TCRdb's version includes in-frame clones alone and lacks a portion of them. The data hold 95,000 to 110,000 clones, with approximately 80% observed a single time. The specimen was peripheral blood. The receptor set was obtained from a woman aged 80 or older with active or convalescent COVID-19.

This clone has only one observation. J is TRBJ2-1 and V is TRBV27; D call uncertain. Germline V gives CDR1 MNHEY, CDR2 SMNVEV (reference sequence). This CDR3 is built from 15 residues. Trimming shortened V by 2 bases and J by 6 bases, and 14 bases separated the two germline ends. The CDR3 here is CASSLMDSRLNEQFF. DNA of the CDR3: TGTGCCAGCAGTTTAATGGATAGCAGACTCAATGAGCAGTTCTTC.

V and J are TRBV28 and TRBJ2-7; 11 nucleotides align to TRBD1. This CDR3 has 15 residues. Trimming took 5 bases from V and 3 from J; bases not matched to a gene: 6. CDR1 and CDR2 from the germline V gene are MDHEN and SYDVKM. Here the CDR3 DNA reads TGTGCCAGCAGTCCCCCGGGACAGGGGGTCTACGAGCAGTACTTC. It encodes CASSPPGQGVYEQYF.

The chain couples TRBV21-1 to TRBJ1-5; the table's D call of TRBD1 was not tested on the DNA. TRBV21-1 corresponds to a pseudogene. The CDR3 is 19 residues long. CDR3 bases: TGTGCCAGCAGCAAAACCCGGGGGGACAGGTCCTATAGCAATCAGCCCCAGCATTTT. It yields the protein CASSKTRGDRSYSNQPQHF.

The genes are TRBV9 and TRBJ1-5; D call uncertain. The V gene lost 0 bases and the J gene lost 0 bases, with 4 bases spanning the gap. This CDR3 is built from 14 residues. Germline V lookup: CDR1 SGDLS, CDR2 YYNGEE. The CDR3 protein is CASSVDHSNQPQHF. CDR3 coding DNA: TGTGCCAGCAGCGTAGATCATAGCAATCAGCCCCAGCATTTT.

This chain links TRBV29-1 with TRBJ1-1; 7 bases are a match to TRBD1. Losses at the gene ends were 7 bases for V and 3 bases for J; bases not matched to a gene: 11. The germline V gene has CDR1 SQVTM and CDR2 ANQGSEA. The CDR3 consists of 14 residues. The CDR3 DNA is TGCAGCGCCGAGTCAGGGGGTGGGTACACTGAAGCTTTCTTT. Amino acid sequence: CSAESGGGYTEAFF.

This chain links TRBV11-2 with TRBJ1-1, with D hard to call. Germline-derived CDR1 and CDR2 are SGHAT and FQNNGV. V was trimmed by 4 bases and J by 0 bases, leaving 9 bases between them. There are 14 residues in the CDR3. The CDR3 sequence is CASSSRHLNTEAFF. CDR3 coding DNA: TGTGCCAGCAGCTCAAGACACCTGAACACTGAAGCTTTCTTT. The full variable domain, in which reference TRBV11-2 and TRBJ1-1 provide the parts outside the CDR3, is EAGVAQSPRYKIIEKRQSVAFWCNPISGHATLYWYQQILGQGPKLLIQFQNNGVVDDSQLPKDRFSAERLKGVDSTLKIQPAKLEDSAVYLCASSSRHLNTEAFFGQGTRLTVV.

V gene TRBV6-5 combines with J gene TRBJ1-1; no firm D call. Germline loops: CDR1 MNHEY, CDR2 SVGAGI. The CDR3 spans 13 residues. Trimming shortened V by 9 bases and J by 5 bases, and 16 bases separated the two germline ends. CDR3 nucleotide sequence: TGTGCCAGTCGGCGGTACGGCGGGACTGAAGCTTTCTTT. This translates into CASRRYGGTEAFF.

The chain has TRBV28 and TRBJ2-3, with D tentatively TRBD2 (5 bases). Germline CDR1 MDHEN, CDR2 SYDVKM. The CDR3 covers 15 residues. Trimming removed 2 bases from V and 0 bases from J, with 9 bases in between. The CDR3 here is CASSLPGISTDTQYF. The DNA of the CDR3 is TGTGCCAGCAGTTTACCCGGGATTAGCACAGATACGCAGTATTTT. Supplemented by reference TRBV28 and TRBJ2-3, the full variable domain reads DVKVTQSSRYLVKRTGEKVFLECVQDMDHENMFWYRQDPGLGLRLIYFSYDVKMKEKGDIPEGYSVSREKKERFSLILESASTNQTSMYLCASSLPGISTDTQYFGPGTRLTVL.

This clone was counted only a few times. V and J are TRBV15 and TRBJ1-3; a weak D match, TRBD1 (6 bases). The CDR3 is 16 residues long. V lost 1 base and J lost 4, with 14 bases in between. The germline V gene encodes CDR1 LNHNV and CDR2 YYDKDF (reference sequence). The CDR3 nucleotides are TGTGCCACCAGCAGAGCGGACAGACTGTCGGGAAACACCATATATTTT. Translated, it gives CATSRADRLSGNTIYF.

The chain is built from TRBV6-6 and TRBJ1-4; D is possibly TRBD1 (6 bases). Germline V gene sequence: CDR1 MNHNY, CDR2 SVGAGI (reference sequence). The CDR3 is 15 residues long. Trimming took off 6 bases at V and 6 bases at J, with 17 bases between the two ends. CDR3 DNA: TGTGCCAGCAGACGCCCTGACAGGAAACATGAAAAACTGTTTTTT. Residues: CASRRPDRKHEKLFF.

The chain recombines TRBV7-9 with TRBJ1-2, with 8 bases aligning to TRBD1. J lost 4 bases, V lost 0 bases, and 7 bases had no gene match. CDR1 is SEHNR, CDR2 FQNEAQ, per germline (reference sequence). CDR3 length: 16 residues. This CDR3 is CASSLAWTGPFYGYTF. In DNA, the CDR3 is TGTGCCAGCAGCTTAGCCTGGACAGGGCCCTTCTATGGCTACACCTTC.

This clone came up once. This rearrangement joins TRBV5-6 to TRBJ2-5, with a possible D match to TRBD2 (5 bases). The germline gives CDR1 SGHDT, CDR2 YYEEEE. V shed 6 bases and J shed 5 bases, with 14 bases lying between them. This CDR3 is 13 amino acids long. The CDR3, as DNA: TGTGCCAGCACCTTCGGGGTGGGGGAGACCCAGTACTTC. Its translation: CASTFGVGETQYF.

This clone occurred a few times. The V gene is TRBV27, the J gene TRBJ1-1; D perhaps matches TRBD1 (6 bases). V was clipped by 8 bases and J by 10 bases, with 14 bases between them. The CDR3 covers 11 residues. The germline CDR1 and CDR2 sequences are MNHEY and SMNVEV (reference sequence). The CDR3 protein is CASQGRAGAFF. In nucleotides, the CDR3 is TGTGCCAGCCAGGGGAGAGCAGGAGCTTTCTTT.

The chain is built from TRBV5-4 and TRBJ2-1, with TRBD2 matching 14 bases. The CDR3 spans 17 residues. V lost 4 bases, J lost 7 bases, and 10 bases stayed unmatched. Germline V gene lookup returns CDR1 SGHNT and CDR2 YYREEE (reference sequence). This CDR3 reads CASSPGLAGARGNEQFF. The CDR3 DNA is TGTGCCAGCAGCCCGGGACTAGCGGGAGCCCGGGGGAATGAGCAGTTCTTC. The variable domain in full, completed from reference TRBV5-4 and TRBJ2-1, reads ETGVTQSPTHLIKTRGQQVTLRCSSQSGHNTVSWYQQALGQGPQFIFQYYREEENGRGNFPPRFSGLQFPNYSSELNVNALELDDSALYLCASSPGLAGARGNEQFFGPGTRLTVL.

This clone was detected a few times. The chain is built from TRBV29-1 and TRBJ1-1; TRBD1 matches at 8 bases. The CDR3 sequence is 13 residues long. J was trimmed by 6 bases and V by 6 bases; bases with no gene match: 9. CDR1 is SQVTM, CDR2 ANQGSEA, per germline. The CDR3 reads CSVRASTGAEAFF. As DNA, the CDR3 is TGCAGCGTCCGGGCCTCGACAGGGGCTGAAGCTTTCTTT. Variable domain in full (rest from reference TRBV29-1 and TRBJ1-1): SAVISQKPSRDICQRGTSLTIQCQVDSQVTMMFWYRQQPGQSLTLIATANQGSEATYESGFVIDKFPISRPNLTFSTLTVSNMSPEDSSIYLCSVRASTGAEAFFGQGTRLTVV.

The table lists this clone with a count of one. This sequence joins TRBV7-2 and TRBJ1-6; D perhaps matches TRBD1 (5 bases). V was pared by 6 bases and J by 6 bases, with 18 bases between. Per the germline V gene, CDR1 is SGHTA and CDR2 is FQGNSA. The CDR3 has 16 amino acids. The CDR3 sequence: CASSEPGAGRNSPLHF. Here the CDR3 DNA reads TGTGCCAGCAGTGAACCTGGGGCAGGGCGTAATTCACCCCTCCACTTT. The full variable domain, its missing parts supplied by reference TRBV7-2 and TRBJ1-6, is GAGVSQSPSNKVTEKGKDVELRCDPISGHTALYWYRQSLGQGLEFLIYFQGNSAPDKSGLPSDRFSAERTGGSVSTLTIQRTQQEDSAVYLCASSEPGAGRNSPLHFGNGTRLTVT.

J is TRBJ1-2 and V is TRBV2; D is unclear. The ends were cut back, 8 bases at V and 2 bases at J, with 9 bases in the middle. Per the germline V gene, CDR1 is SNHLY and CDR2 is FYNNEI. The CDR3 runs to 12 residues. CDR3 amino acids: CASQLPNYGYTF. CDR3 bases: TGTGCCAGCCAACTCCCAAACTATGGCTACACCTTC. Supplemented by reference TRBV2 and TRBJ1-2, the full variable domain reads EPEVTQTPSHQVTQMGQEVILRCVPISNHLYFYWYRQILGQKVEFLVSFYNNEISEKSEIFDDQFSVERPDGSNFTLKIRSTKLEDSAMYFCASQLPNYGYTFGSGTRLTVV.

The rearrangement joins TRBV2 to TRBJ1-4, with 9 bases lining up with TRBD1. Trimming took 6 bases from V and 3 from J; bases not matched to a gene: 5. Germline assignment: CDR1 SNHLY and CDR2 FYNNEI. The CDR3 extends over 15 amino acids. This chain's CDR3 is CASRGQGRSNEKLFF. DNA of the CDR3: TGTGCCAGCAGGGGACAGGGAAGGTCTAATGAAAAACTGTTTTTT. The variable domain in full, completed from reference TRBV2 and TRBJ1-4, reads EPEVTQTPSHQVTQMGQEVILRCVPISNHLYFYWYRQILGQKVEFLVSFYNNEISEKSEIFDDQFSVERPDGSNFTLKIRSTKLEDSAMYFCASRGQGRSNEKLFFGSGTQLSVL.

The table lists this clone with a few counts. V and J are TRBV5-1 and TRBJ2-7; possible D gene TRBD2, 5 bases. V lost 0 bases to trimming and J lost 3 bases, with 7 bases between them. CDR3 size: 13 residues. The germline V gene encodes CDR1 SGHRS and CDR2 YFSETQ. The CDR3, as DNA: TGCGCCAGCAGCTTGGGGACTCTCTACGAGCAGTACTTC. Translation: CASSLGTLYEQYF.

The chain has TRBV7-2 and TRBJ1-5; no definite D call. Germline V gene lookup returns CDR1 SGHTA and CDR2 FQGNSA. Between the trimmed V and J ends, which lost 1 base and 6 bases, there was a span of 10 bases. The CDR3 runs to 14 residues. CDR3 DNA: TGTGCCAGCAGCTTAGAGCGAAGCCCTCAGCCCCAGCATTTT. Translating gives CASSLERSPQPQHF.

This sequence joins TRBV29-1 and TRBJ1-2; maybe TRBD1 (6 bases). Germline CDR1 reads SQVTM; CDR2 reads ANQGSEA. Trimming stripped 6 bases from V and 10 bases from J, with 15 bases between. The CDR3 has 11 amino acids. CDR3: CSVNTGLDYTF. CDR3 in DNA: TGCAGCGTGAACACAGGGTTAGACTACACCTTC.

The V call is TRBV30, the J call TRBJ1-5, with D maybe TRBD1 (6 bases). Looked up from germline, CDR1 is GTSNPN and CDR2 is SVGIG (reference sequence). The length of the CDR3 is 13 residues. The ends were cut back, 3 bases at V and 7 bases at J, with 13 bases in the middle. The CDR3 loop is CAWSHRVGQPQHF. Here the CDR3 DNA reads TGTGCCTGGAGCCACAGGGTCGGACAGCCCCAGCATTTT.

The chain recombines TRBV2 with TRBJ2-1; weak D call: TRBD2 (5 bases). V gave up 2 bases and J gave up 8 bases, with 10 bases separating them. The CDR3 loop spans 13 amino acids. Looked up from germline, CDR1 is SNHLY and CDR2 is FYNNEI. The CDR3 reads CASSETGGHEQFF. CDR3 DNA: TGTGCCAGCAGTGAAACTGGCGGGCATGAGCAGTTCTTC.

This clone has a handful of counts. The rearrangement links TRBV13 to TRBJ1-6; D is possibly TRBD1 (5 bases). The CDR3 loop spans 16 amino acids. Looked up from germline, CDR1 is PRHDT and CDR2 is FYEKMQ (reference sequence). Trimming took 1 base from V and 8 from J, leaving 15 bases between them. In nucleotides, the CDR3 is TGTGCCAGCAGCTTAGTTAGCGGGGGTGGTGATTCACCCCTCCACTTT. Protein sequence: CASSLVSGGGDSPLHF. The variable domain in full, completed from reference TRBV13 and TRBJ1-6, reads AAGVIQSPRHLIKEKRETATLKCYPIPRHDTVYWYQQGPGQDPQFLISFYEKMQSDKGSIPDRFSAQQFSDYHSELNMSSLELGDSALYFCASSLVSGGGDSPLHFGNGTRLTVT.

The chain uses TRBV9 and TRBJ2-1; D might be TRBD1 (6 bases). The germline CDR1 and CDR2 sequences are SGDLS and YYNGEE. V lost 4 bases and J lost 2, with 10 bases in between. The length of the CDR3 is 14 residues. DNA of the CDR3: TGTGCCAGCAGCCCACAGGGCCCCTACAATGAGCAGTTCTTC. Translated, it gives CASSPQGPYNEQFF.

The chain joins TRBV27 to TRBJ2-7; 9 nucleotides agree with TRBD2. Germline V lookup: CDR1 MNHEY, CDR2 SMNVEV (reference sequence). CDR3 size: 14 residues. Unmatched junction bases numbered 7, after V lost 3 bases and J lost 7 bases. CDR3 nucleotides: TGTGCCAGCAGTTTTTTGGCGGGAGGGCGAGAGCAGTACTTC. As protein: CASSFLAGGREQYF.

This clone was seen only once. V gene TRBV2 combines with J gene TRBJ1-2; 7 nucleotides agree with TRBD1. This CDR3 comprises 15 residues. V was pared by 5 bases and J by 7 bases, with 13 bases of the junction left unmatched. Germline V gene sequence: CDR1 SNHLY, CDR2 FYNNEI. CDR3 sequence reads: CASSFNDRVVSGYTF. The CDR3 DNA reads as TGTGCCAGCAGTTTTAACGACAGGGTAGTAAGTGGCTACACCTTC. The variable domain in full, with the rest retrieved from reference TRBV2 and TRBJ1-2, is EPEVTQTPSHQVTQMGQEVILRCVPISNHLYFYWYRQILGQKVEFLVSFYNNEISEKSEIFDDQFSVERPDGSNFTLKIRSTKLEDSAMYFCASSFNDRVVSGYTFGSGTRLTVV.

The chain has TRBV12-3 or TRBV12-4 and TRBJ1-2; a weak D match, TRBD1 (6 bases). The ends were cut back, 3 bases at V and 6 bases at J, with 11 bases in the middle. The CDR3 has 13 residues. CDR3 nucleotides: TGTGCCAGCAGTTTGGGGGGGCGGAATGGCTACACCTTC. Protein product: CASSLGGRNGYTF.

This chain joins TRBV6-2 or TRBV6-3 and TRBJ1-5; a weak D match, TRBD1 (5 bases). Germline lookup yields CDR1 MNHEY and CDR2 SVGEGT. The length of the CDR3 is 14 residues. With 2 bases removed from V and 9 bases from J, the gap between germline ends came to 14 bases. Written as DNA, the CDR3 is TGTGCCAGCAGTTACGGGTCAGGGATTAGGCCCCAGCATTTT. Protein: CASSYGSGIRPQHF.